A single sample is the source of the 25 T cell receptor beta chains below, sequenced in a study of T cells after yellow fever vaccination. MiXCR was run by TCRdb on the 5' RACE reads, yielding one entry per CDR3 protein. Of approximately 610,000 distinct CDR3 sequences in the sample, around 16% were seen once. The source was PBMCs, collected 5 to 6 days after the first yellow fever vaccination. Every receptor here comes from a man aged 18 to 29 who received the YFV17D yellow fever vaccine.

This clonotype turned up a few times. The J gene is TRBJ2-7, the V gene TRBV7-9, with unresolved D. Germline lookup yields CDR1 SEHNR and CDR2 FQNEAQ (reference sequence). There are 13 residues in the CDR3. V was pared by 5 bases and J by 4 bases, with 12 bases between. CDR3 coding DNA: TGTGCCAGCAGCCCAAGTGCTCGGTACGAGCAGTACTTC. Amino acids: CASSPSARYEQYF.

In its sample, this clonotype was seen a few times. The CDR3, as DNA: TGCGCCAGCAGCCAGAGACAGGGCGGGGAGCTGTTTTTT. Its protein is CASSQRQGGELFF. V usage is TRBV4-3 and J usage is TRBJ2-2; TRBD1 agrees at 7 bases. Germline-derived CDR1 and CDR2 are LGHNA and YSLEER. CDR3 size: 13 residues. Trimming took 3 bases from V and 7 from J; bases not matched to a gene: 2.

This clonotype occurred many times. This chain links TRBV4-1 with TRBJ1-5; D not resolved. Germline V gene sequence: CDR1 MGHRA, CDR2 YSYEKL. This CDR3 is 13 amino acids long. The V and J ends lost 4 bases and 4 bases respectively, with 8 bases between them. CDR3 sequence: CASSREPNQPQHF. CDR3 nucleotide sequence: TGCGCCAGCAGCCGCGAACCTAATCAGCCCCAGCATTTT.

This clonotype was counted many times. The rearrangement links TRBV7-2 to TRBJ2-7, with TRBD2 identical over 15 bases. Germline-derived CDR1 and CDR2 are SGHTA and FQGNSA. V gave up 1 base and J gave up 4 bases; unmatched junction bases: 5. This CDR3 has 17 residues. The CDR3 reads CASSLVHGLAGGYEQYF. For the CDR3, the DNA is TGTGCCAGCAGCTTAGTTCACGGACTAGCGGGGGGGTACGAGCAGTACTTC.

The J gene is TRBJ2-5, the V gene TRBV7-3; D is uncertain. Germline loops: CDR1 SGHTA, CDR2 FQGTGA. V gave up 2 bases and J gave up 2 bases, with 12 bases separating them. The CDR3 totals 15 residues. The CDR3 protein is CASSLGTNSQETQYF. The CDR3 DNA follows: TGTGCCAGCAGCTTAGGTACTAACTCACAAGAGACCCAGTACTTC.

This clonotype was seen only a few times. V is TRBV4-2 and J is TRBJ2-6; maybe TRBD2 (5 bases). V lost 4 bases and J 4 bases, leaving 17 bases between the germline ends. Germline V CDR1 and CDR2: LGHNA, YNFKEQ. The CDR3 length is 17 residues. The CDR3 reads CASSLADGVPGANVLTF. The CDR3 DNA follows: TGTGCCAGCAGCCTCGCGGACGGGGTCCCCGGGGCCAACGTCCTGACTTTC.

This clonotype was counted many times. CDR3 sequence reads: CASSATGYEQYF. The DNA for the CDR3 is TGTGCCAGCAGTGCGACTGGTTACGAGCAGTACTTC. V is TRBV12-3 or TRBV12-4 and J is TRBJ2-7; D is undetermined. The CDR3 sequence is 12 residues long. The V end lost 5 bases, the J end lost 4 bases, and 9 bases lay between the germline ends.

This clonotype has more than one count but fewer than ten. The gene calls are TRBV19 and TRBJ1-1, with D hard to call. The V gene lost 4 bases and the J gene lost 4 bases, with 10 bases spanning the gap. Germline V gene sequence: CDR1 LNHDA, CDR2 SQIVND (reference sequence). This CDR3 comprises 13 residues. In DNA form, the CDR3 reads TGTGCCAGTAGTAGGGCCGGGAGCACTGAAGCTTTCTTT. This encodes CASSRAGSTEAFF.

This clonotype was seen at least ten times. The chain recombines TRBV5-6 with TRBJ2-4; 13 bases are a match to TRBD2. This CDR3 has 16 amino acids. The germline CDR1 and CDR2 sequences are SGHDT and YYEEEE. V dropped 4 bases and J dropped 6; count of bases not matched to a gene: 7. CDR3 DNA: TGTGCCAGCAGCGATACTAGCGGGGGGGCGGTAAACATTCAGTACTTC. Protein product: CASSDTSGGAVNIQYF.

The table lists this clonotype with many counts. The chain couples TRBV7-3 to TRBJ1-1, with D possibly matching TRBD1 (6 bases). This CDR3 region has 15 residues. Germline V CDR1 and CDR2: SGHTA, FQGTGA. Trimming stripped 3 bases from V and 2 bases from J, with 13 bases between. The CDR3 reads CASSFSGDHNTEAFF. The CDR3, as DNA: TGTGCCAGCAGCTTTTCAGGGGACCACAACACTGAAGCTTTCTTT. The full variable domain, its missing parts supplied by reference TRBV7-3 and TRBJ1-1, is GAGVSQTPSNKVTEKGKYVELRCDPISGHTALYWYRQSLGQGPEFLIYFQGTGAADDSGLPNDRFFAVRPEGSVSTLKIQRTERGDSAVYLCASSFSGDHNTEAFFGQGTRLTVV.

CDR3 sequence reads: CASSSGTVVPWPYGYTF. DNA for the CDR3: TGTGCCAGCAGTTCCGGGACAGTTGTACCTTGGCCTTATGGCTACACCTTC. The chain recombines TRBV7-3 with TRBJ1-2; 7 bases align to TRBD1. The junction had 18 bases not matched to a gene; V was cut back by 6 bases and J by 5 bases. The CDR3 covers 17 residues. Germline V lookup: CDR1 SGHTA, CDR2 FQGTGA. Full variable domain (missing parts from reference TRBV7-3 and TRBJ1-2): GAGVSQTPSNKVTEKGKYVELRCDPISGHTALYWYRQSLGQGPEFLIYFQGTGAADDSGLPNDRFFAVRPEGSVSTLKIQRTERGDSAVYLCASSSGTVVPWPYGYTFGSGTRLTVV.

The sample holds many counts of this clonotype. The genes are TRBV29-1 and TRBJ2-6; D perhaps matches TRBD2 (6 bases). With 6 bases removed from V and 0 bases from J, the gap between germline ends came to 12 bases. The CDR3 contains 15 residues. Germline loops: CDR1 SQVTM, CDR2 ANQGSEA. The CDR3 loop reads CSVPGLVSGANVLTF. In DNA form, the CDR3 reads TGCAGCGTGCCGGGACTGGTCTCTGGGGCCAACGTCCTGACTTTC.

This clonotype was seen only a few times. V usage is TRBV5-1 and J usage is TRBJ2-1, with 9 bases fitting TRBD2. Germline V gene data show CDR1 as SGHRS and CDR2 as YFSETQ. V shed 4 bases, J shed 6 bases, and the junction held 11 bases outside the gene matches. The CDR3 consists of 16 residues. The CDR3 sequence is CASSPGVTSGGNEQFF. In nucleotides, the CDR3 is TGCGCCAGCAGCCCCGGTGTGACTAGCGGAGGCAATGAGCAGTTCTTC.

V gene TRBV12-3 or TRBV12-4 combines with J gene TRBJ1-5; 7 bases match TRBD1. V shed 3 bases and J 6 bases; nucleotides not matched to a gene: 5. This CDR3 has 14 amino acids. The CDR3 reads CASSLQDRIQPQHF. The CDR3 nucleotides read TGTGCCAGCAGTTTGCAGGACAGGATTCAGCCCCAGCATTTT.

The V call is TRBV12-3 or TRBV12-4, the J call TRBJ1-6; TRBD1 might be the D (5 bases). The CDR3 extends over 14 amino acids. Deletions cut 5 bases from V and 6 bases from J, with 11 bases between. The CDR3 DNA is TGTGCCAGCAGTCTAGACAGACTTAATTCACCCCTCCACTTT. Translating it yields CASSLDRLNSPLHF.

V gene TRBV7-9 combines with J gene TRBJ2-5, with D possibly matching TRBD2 (5 bases). Trimming stripped 3 bases from V and 5 bases from J, with 13 bases between. The germline V gene has CDR1 SEHNR and CDR2 FQNEAQ (reference sequence). The CDR3 totals 14 residues. CDR3 bases: TGTGCCAGCAGCTTCGTAGGGAGTGGTGAGACCCAGTACTTC. This encodes CASSFVGSGETQYF.

The chain employs TRBV28 and TRBJ1-1, with unresolved D. CDR1 and CDR2 from the germline V gene are MDHEN and SYDVKM. CDR3 length: 11 residues. Trimming cost V 4 bases and J 7 bases, with 7 bases left between them. CDR3 protein: CASSSTYEAFF. DNA of the CDR3: TGTGCCAGCAGTTCCACCTATGAAGCTTTCTTT.

This clonotype was seen only a few times. The gene calls are TRBV28 and TRBJ2-3, with 7 nucleotides matching TRBD1. The V segment lost 10 bases and the J segment 6 bases; nucleotides outside the gene matches: 7. This CDR3 region has 12 residues. Per germline, CDR1 MDHEN and CDR2 SYDVKM. In DNA, the CDR3 is TGTGCCACTCGGGACAGTTGGGATACGCAGTATTTT. Translating gives CATRDSWDTQYF.

This clonotype was detected a few times. The V call is TRBV9, the J call TRBJ2-2; D gene ambiguous. Trimming took off 3 bases at V and 6 bases at J, with 9 bases between the two ends. The CDR3 runs to 13 residues. Germline V gene lookup returns CDR1 SGDLS and CDR2 YYNGEE. The CDR3 protein is CASSAPRPGELFF. The CDR3, as DNA: TGTGCCAGCAGCGCCCCCCGCCCCGGGGAGCTGTTTTTT.

This clonotype was counted only a few times. The V call is TRBV12-3 or TRBV12-4, the J call TRBJ2-5, with 9 bases matching TRBD2. This CDR3 is built from 14 residues. V was pared by 3 bases and J by 4 bases, with 3 bases of the junction left unmatched. This chain's CDR3 is CASSLGLATETQYF. The CDR3 nucleotides are TGTGCCAGCAGTTTGGGACTAGCAACAGAGACCCAGTACTTC.

This chain connects TRBV20-1 to TRBJ2-1; 9 bases line up with TRBD1. Germline loops: CDR1 DFQATT, CDR2 SNEGSKA (reference sequence). Trimming cost V 5 bases and J 1 base; bases outside gene matches: 3. The CDR3 extends over 14 amino acids. The CDR3 nucleotides are TGCAGTGCTTTACAGGGGGCATCCTACAATGAGCAGTTCTTC. This codes for CSALQGASYNEQFF.

The V call is TRBV10-3, the J call TRBJ1-1, with D unresolved. Trimming took 0 bases from V and 5 from J, leaving 16 bases between them. Germline-derived CDR1 and CDR2 are ENHRY and SYGVKD. The CDR3 is made up of 16 amino acids. DNA for the CDR3: TGTGCCATCAGTGAGTCTACCCTCAATCTCGGGACTGAAGCTTTCTTT. Translated, it gives CAISESTLNLGTEAFF.

This clonotype counts as medium-sized. This rearrangement joins TRBV10-3 to TRBJ2-2, with 7 bases that match TRBD1. The CDR3 sequence is 15 residues long. Per germline, CDR1 ENHRY and CDR2 SYGVKD. V was pared by 0 bases and J by 5 bases, with 3 bases of the junction left unmatched. The CDR3 reads CAISESQQGTGELFF. CDR3 sequence (DNA): TGTGCCATCAGTGAGTCCCAACAGGGGACCGGGGAGCTGTTTTTT.

About this clonotype itself: Germline is not matched at one junction end, which may reflect a read error. This sequence joins TRBV18 and TRBJ1-1; D possibly corresponds to TRBD1 (5 bases). The germline CDR1 and CDR2 sequences are KGHSH and LQKENI. The CDR3 sequence is 15 residues long. The CDR3 loop is CASSPRGEVNTEAFF. DNA for the CDR3: TGTGCCAGCTCCCCACGAGGGGAGGTGAACACTGAAGCTTTCTTT.

This chain uses TRBV7-8 with TRBJ1-1, with D unresolved. Looked up from germline, CDR1 is SGHVS and CDR2 is FQNEAQ. V was shortened by 1 base and J by 10 bases, with 10 bases between the two germline ends. This CDR3 has 12 residues. This CDR3 is CASSLGVARAFF. The CDR3 DNA follows: TGTGCCAGCAGCTTAGGAGTAGCGCGAGCTTTCTTT.